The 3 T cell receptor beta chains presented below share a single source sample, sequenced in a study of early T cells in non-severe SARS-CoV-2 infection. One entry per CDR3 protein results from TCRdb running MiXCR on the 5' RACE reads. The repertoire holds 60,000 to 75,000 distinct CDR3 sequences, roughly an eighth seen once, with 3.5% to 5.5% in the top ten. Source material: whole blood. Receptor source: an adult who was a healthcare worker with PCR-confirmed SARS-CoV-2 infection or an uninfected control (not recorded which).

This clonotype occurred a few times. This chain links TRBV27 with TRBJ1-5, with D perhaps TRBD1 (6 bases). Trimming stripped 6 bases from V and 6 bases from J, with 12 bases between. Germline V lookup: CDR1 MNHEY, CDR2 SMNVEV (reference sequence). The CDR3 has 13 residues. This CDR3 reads CASSSNRAQPQHF. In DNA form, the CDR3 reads TGTGCCAGCAGCTCTAACAGGGCTCAGCCCCAGCATTTT.

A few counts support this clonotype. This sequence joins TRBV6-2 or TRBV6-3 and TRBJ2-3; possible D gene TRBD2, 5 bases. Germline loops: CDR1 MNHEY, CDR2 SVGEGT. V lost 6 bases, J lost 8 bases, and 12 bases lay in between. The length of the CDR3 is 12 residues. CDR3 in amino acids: CASSDRAATQYF. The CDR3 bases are TGTGCCAGCAGCGACCGAGCGGCTACGCAGTATTTT.

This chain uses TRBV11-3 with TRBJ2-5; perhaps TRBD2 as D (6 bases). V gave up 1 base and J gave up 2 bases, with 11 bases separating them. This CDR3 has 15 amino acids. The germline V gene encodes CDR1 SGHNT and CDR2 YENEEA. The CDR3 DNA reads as TGTGCCAGCAGCTTAGTGAGCGGGCCACAAGAGACCCAGTACTTC. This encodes CASSLVSGPQETQYF.